This passage covers 11 T cell receptor beta chains from one sample sequenced in a study of T cell responses to AZD1222 COVID-19 vaccine (dated by TCRdb to the early 2020s). The method was the immunoSEQ multiplex PCR assay. Not all clones reach the TCRdb copy of this immuneACCESS table, which keeps in-frame sequences only. Checked studies attribute under half of the gap to unresolved V genes and leave the rest unexplained. The sample yields a few hundred thousand clones; approximately 95% were counted once. 0.55% of the sample rests with the top ten. What the time point label conveys for this sample: baseline before first vaccination. Sequencing was performed on peripheral blood, taken on day 0 of AZD1222 vaccination. The receptors come from an adult in good health.

The chain links TRBV6-5 to TRBJ2-7; weak D call: TRBD1 (5 bases). The CDR3 consists of 12 residues. The V end lost 5 bases, the J end lost 6 bases, and 11 bases lay between the germline ends. Germline CDR1 MNHEY, CDR2 SVGAGI. CDR3: CASSRSQGEQYF. Here the CDR3 DNA reads TGTGCCAGCAGTCGTAGTCAGGGCGAGCAGTACTTC.

This chain connects TRBV10-3 to TRBJ1-6; 8 bases match TRBD1. CDR1 and CDR2 (germline): ENHRY, SYGVKD. The CDR3 spans 15 residues. The trim removed 6 bases at V and 6 bases at J, leaving 7 bases unmatched. CDR3 in DNA: TGTGCCATCAGCGGCGACAGGGGAGGTAATTCACCCCTCCACTTT. It codes for CAISGDRGGNSPLHF.

The V call is TRBV5-1, the J call TRBJ1-2; TRBD1 aligns across 7 bases. The CDR3 runs 14 residues. Per the germline V gene, CDR1 is SGHRS and CDR2 is YFSETQ. Unmatched junction bases numbered 7, after V lost 4 bases and J lost 4 bases. The DNA of the CDR3 is TGCGCCAGCAGCGCCTCCGGGACAGTCTATGGCTACACCTTC. Its protein is CASSASGTVYGYTF.

The rearrangement joins TRBV7-2 to TRBJ1-1; 7 bases align to TRBD1. Per germline, CDR1 SGHTA and CDR2 FQGNSA. The CDR3 extends over 13 amino acids. The junction had 9 bases not matched to a gene; V was cut back by 8 bases and J by 6 bases. The CDR3 DNA is TGTGCCAGCGGGGGACAGTTGGGCTCTGAAGCTTTCTTT. Its translation is CASGGQLGSEAFF.

The rearrangement links TRBV5-6 to TRBJ1-2; 7 bases map to TRBD1. The CDR3 loop spans 14 amino acids. J gave up 4 bases and V 1 base, and 4 bases lay outside the gene matches. Germline V gene lookup returns CDR1 SGHDT and CDR2 YYEEEE. The CDR3 region has the DNA TGTGCCAGCAGCTTGTCCCAGGGGGTCTATGGCTACACCTTC. This encodes CASSLSQGVYGYTF.

This chain joins TRBV3-1 (or the pseudogene TRBV3-2) and TRBJ2-2, with TRBD1 matching over 8 bases. CDR3 size: 14 residues. CDR1 is LGHDT, CDR2 YNNKEL, per germline (reference sequence). The V segment lost 3 bases and the J segment 7 bases; nucleotides outside the gene matches: 4. CDR3 DNA: TGTGCCAGCAGCCATGCAGGGGGCGACGGGGAGCTGTTTTTT. Translated: CASSHAGGDGELFF.

This clone was seen a single time. The chain carries TRBV5-4 and TRBJ1-2; 7 bases line up with TRBD1. The CDR3 runs 16 residues. Germline CDR1 reads SGHNT; CDR2 reads YYREEE (reference sequence). Losses at the gene ends were 0 bases for V and 2 bases for J; bases not matched to a gene: 7. The CDR3 DNA reads as TGTGCCAGCAGCTTGGGGTGGGGACAGACGAACTATGGCTACACCTTC. Its translation is CASSLGWGQTNYGYTF.

The V call is TRBV19, the J call TRBJ2-4; a possible D gene is TRBD1 (6 bases). The CDR3 runs to 13 residues. Germline CDR1 reads LNHDA; CDR2 reads SQIVND (reference sequence). With 10 bases removed from V and 3 bases from J, the gap between germline ends came to 13 bases. Written as DNA, the CDR3 is TGTGCCACCTCCAGGGGTGACAAAAACATTCAGTACTTC. This gives the protein CATSRGDKNIQYF.

V gene TRBV6-5 combines with J gene TRBJ2-3, with D possibly called TRBD1 or TRBD2 (5 bases each). CDR3 length: 15 amino acids. In germline, CDR1 is MNHEY, CDR2 SVGAGI. With 6 bases removed from V and 5 bases from J, the gap between germline ends came to 18 bases. The CDR3 region has the DNA TGTGCCAGCAGCCCCAGGGCTCCTCGGGGAGATACGCAGTATTTT. It codes for CASSPRAPRGDTQYF.

The gene calls are TRBV9 and TRBJ2-5; 7 bases agree with TRBD2. V lost 0 bases, J lost 1 base, and 3 bases stayed unmatched. CDR1 is SGDLS and CDR2 is YYNGEE in the germline V gene. This CDR3 region has 15 residues. Here the CDR3 reads CASSVDSGIQETQYF. In DNA, the CDR3 is TGTGCCAGCAGCGTAGACAGCGGGATCCAAGAGACCCAGTACTTC.

V is TRBV28 and J is TRBJ2-7, with D perhaps being TRBD1 or TRBD2 (5 bases each). The CDR3 consists of 12 residues. Germline CDR1 and CDR2: MDHEN and SYDVKM. Trimming removed 8 bases at V and 0 bases at J, with 8 bases between. The DNA of the CDR3 is TGTGCCAGCGGGGGTTACTCCTACGAGCAGTACTTC. Translated, it gives CASGGYSYEQYF.